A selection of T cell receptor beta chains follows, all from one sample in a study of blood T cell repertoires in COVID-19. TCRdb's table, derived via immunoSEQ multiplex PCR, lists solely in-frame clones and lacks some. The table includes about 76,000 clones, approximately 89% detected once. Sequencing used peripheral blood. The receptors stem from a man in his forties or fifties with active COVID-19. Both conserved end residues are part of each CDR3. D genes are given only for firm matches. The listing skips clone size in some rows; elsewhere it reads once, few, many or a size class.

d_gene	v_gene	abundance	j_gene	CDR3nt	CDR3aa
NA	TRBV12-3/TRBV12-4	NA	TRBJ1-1	TGTGCCAGCAGGCCCCTCGGTCCGACTGAAGCTTTCTTT	CASRPLGPTEAFF
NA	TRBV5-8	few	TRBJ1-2	TGTGCCAGCAGCTTGTACGGGGGCTATGGCTACACCTTC	CASSLYGGYGYTF
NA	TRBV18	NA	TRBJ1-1	TGTGCCAGCTCCCTTACGGGGGGCGGGAACACTGAAGCTTTCTTT	CASSLTGGGNTEAFF
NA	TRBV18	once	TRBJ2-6	TGTGCCAGCTCAGCGGAGGCCGGGGCCAACGTCCTGACTTTC	CASSAEAGANVLTF
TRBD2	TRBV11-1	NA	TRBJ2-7	TGTGCCAGCAGCTTAGTGGGGACTAGCAGCGCCTACGAGCAGTACTTC	CASSLVGTSSAYEQYF
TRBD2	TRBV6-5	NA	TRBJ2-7	TGTGCCAGCAGTCCAAGCGGGATCAGCTACGAGCAGTACTTC	CASSPSGISYEQYF
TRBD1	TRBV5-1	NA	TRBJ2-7	TGCGCCAGCAGCTCGACAGGGGGTAACTACGAGCAGTACTTC	CASSSTGGNYEQYF
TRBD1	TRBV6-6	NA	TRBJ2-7	TGTGCCAGCAGCAGACAGGGGGCTGTCGAGCAGTACTTC	CASSRQGAVEQYF
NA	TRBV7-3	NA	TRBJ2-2	TGTGCCAGCAGCCTAGGTGGAGGGTATACCGGGGAGCTGTTTTTT	CASSLGGGYTGELFF
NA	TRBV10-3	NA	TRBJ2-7	TGTGCCATCAGAAGCCGGGAGAAGGACGAGCAGTACTTC	CAIRSREKDEQYF
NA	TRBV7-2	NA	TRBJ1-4	TGTGCCAGCAGCAGAGCGGCAACTAATGAAAAACTGTTTTTT	CASSRAATNEKLFF
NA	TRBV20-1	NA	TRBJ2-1	TGCAGTGCTAGTAGGCACAGCTCCTACAATGAGCAGTTCTTC	CSASRHSSYNEQFF
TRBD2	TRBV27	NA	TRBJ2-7	TGTGCCAGCAACAATTCATTCCCCCAGGCTAGCGGGAATAGCTCCTACGAGCAGTACTTC	CASNNSFPQASGNSSYEQYF
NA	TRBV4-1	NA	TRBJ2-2	TGCGCCAGCAGCCAAGATAGAGGCGGGGAGCTGTTTTTT	CASSQDRGGELFF
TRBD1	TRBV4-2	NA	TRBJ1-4	TGTGCCAGCAGCCACGGACAGGGGGATGAAAAACTGTTTTTT	CASSHGQGDEKLFF
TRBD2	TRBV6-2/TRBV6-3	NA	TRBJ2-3	TGTGCCAGCAGTTACGGGAGCGGGGGCACAGATACGCAGTATTTT	CASSYGSGGTDTQYF
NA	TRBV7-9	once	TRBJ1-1	TGTGCCAGCACCACTGCCGGGGGGGCGGACACTGAAGCTTTCTTT	CASTTAGGADTEAFF
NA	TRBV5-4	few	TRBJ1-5	TGTGCCAGCAGCTTAGGGGGTCCCAATCAGCCCCAGCATTTT	CASSLGGPNQPQHF
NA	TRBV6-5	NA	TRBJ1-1	TGTGCCAGCAGTTACTCGGGCGGGGGGTCATACACTGAAGCTTTCTTT	CASSYSGGGSYTEAFF
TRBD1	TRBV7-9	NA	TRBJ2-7	TGTGCCAGCAGCGCCCGATCCGGGACAGGGTTCCACGAGCAGTACTTC	CASSARSGTGFHEQYF
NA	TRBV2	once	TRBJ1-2	TGTGCCAGCACCGACAGGCAAGGGGCCCGAGGTGGCTACACCTTC	CASTDRQGARGGYTF
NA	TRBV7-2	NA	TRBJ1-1	TGTGCCAGCAGCTTATTTATGAACACTGAAGCTTTCTTT	CASSLFMNTEAFF
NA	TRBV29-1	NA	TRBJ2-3	TGCAGCGTTGAAGATCTCGAGGCAGCGGGCACAGATACGCAGTATTTT	CSVEDLEAAGTDTQYF
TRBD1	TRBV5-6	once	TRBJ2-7	TGTGCCAGCAGCTCTTCTCGGACAGGGGTGTACGAGCAGTACTTC	CASSSSRTGVYEQYF
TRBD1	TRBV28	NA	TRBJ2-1	TGTGCCAGCTGCCAACCCCGGGACAGGGGAAGAAATGAGCAGTTCTTC	CASCQPRDRGRNEQFF
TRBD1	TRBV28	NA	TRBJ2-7	TGTGCCAGCAGTTCGACAGGGACCTCCTACGAGCAGTACTTC	CASSSTGTSYEQYF
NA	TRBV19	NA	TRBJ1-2	TGTGCCAGTAGCCAAACAGGCGACTATGGCTACACCTTC	CASSQTGDYGYTF
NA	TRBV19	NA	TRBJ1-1	TGTGCCAGTAGTATCACAGGGATGAACACTGAAGCTTTCTTT	CASSITGMNTEAFF
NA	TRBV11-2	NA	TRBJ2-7	TGTGCCAGCAGCTACCGGGACATGGGCACGGGGGAGCAGTACTTC	CASSYRDMGTGEQYF
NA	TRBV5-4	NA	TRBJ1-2	TGTGCCAGCAGCTTTTCAGGGTACTATGGCTACACCTTC	CASSFSGYYGYTF
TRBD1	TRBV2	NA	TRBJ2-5	TGTGCCAGCAGTAGAAATCGGGACAGGGAAGAGACCCAGTACTTC	CASSRNRDREETQYF
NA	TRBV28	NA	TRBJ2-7	TGTGCCAGCAGTTTAGGAACAGAACTGTTAGACGAGCAGTACTTC	CASSLGTELLDEQYF
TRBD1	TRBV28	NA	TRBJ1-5	TGTGCCAGCAGTTGGGGGACAGGGCTCGGTCAGCCCCAGCATTTT	CASSWGTGLGQPQHF
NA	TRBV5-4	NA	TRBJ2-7	TGTGCCAGCAGGTCAGGTCCGAGGGGGGGATACGAGCAGTACTTC	CASRSGPRGGYEQYF
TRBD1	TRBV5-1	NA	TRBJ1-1	TGCGCCAGCAGCCCGGACAGGGGGGCTTTGGAAGCTTTCTTT	CASSPDRGALEAFF